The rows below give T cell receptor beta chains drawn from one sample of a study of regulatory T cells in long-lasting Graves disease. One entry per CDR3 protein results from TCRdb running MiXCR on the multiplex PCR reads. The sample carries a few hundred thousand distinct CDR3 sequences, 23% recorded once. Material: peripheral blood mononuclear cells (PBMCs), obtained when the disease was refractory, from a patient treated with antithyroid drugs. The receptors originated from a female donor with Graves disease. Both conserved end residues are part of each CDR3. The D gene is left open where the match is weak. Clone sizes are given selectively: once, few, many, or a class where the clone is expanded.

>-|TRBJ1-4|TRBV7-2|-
TGTGCCAGCAGCCTAACGGGCGTTCCGGGGATTAATGAAAAACTGTTTTTT
CASSLTGVPGINEKLFF
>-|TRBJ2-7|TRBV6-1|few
TGTGCCAGCCACAGGGTAAACGAGCAGTACTTC
CASHRVNEQYF
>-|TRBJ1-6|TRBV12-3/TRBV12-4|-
TGTGCCAGCAGCGCCGGGACGCGGAACCCGAATTCACCCCTCCACTTT
CASSAGTRNPNSPLHF
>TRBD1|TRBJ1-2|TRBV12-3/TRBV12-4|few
TGTGCCAGCAGCGTTTGGGGACAGAAGATGAATAACTATGGCTACACCTTC
CASSVWGQKMNNYGYTF
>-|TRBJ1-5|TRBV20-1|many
TGCAGTGCTAGACCCCCGCCTTTGGTAAGAAATCAGCCCCAGCATTTT
CSARPPPLVRNQPQHF
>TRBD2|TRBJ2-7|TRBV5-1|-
TGCGCCAGCAGCTTGGAAAGGCTAGCGGGTTCCTCCTACGAGCAGTACTTC
CASSLERLAGSSYEQYF
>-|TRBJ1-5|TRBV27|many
TGTGCCAGCAGTTTATGGGGCCAGCCCCAGCATTTT
CASSLWGQPQHF
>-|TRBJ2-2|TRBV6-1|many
TGTGCCAGCATACCCAGGAGAAACACCGGGGAGCTGTTTTTT
CASIPRRNTGELFF
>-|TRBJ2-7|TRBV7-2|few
TGTGCCAGCAGCTTAGCGAGCGCTATTAGTTACGAGCAGTACTTC
CASSLASAISYEQYF
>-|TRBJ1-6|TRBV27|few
TGTGCCAGCAGTTTATCGGGCACACATTTGGGTTCACCCCTCCACTTT
CASSLSGTHLGSPLHF
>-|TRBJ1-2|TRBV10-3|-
TGTGCCATCAGTGTAGAGAACTATGGCTACACCTTC
CAISVENYGYTF